The 25 T cell receptor beta chains below were found in one sample sequenced in a study of shared clonotypes between healthy human individuals. Sequencing was performed with immunoSEQ multiplex PCR; in TCRdb, only in-frame clones are kept and a portion is missing. The sample holds over 2 million clones, 85% to 95% seen once. The sequenced sample was naive CD4+ T cells from PBMCs. Subset noted: CD45RA+ positively selected. The receptors originated from a man younger than 30 in good health. Some clones in this sample may be carry-over from other donors' samples.

The chain has TRBV19 and TRBJ1-1, with 8 bases aligning to TRBD1. Looked up from germline, CDR1 is LNHDA and CDR2 is SQIVND (reference sequence). Trimming at V came to 5 bases and at J to 5 bases, leaving 7 bases not matched to a gene. The CDR3 covers 14 residues. Here the CDR3 DNA reads TGTGCCAGTAGTGGGGACAGGTCTAGAACTGAAGCTTTCTTT. Its protein product is CASSGDRSRTEAFF.

The chain recombines TRBV2 with TRBJ1-1; D perhaps matches TRBD1 (6 bases). Germline loops: CDR1 SNHLY, CDR2 FYNNEI. The CDR3 covers 14 residues. Deletions cut 7 bases from V and 5 bases from J, with 17 bases between. CDR3 in amino acids: CASTNRDGGTEAFF. CDR3 nucleotides: TGTGCCAGCACCAACAGGGACGGGGGGACTGAAGCTTTCTTT.

V and J are TRBV19 and TRBJ1-2, with no clear D. The CDR3 contains 17 residues. Germline V CDR1 and CDR2: LNHDA, SQIVND (reference sequence). V was cut by 2 bases and J by 3 bases, with 19 bases left in between. CDR3 DNA: TGTGCCAGTAGTATACCCCCCGGGAGGCCGGCGGACTATGGCTACACCTTC. Its translation is CASSIPPGRPADYGYTF.

The J gene is TRBJ2-4, the V gene TRBV25-1; 10 bases are shared with TRBD1. Per germline, CDR1 MGHDK and CDR2 SYGVNS. The V gene end was trimmed by 4 bases and the J gene end by 5 bases; junction bases not matched to a gene: 5. This CDR3 has 15 amino acids. CDR3 residues: CASSARGQGQNIQYF. In nucleotides, the CDR3 is TGTGCCAGCAGTGCCAGGGGACAGGGGCAAAACATTCAGTACTTC.

The chain uses TRBV5-1 and TRBJ2-3; 7 bases are shared with TRBD2. Losses at the gene ends were 0 bases for V and 11 bases for J; bases not matched to a gene: 9. The germline V gene encodes CDR1 SGHRS and CDR2 YFSETQ. CDR3 length: 14 amino acids. The CDR3 protein is CASSLDGRGLQQYF. The CDR3 DNA reads as TGCGCCAGCAGCTTGGATGGACGGGGACTACAGCAGTATTTT. Filled out from reference TRBV5-1 and TRBJ2-3, the complete variable domain reads KAGVTQTPRYLIKTRGQQVTLSCSPISGHRSVSWYQQTPGQGLQFLFEYFSETQRNKGNFPGRFSGRQFSNSRSEMNVSTLELGDSALYLCASSLDGRGLQQYFGPGTRLTVL.

The chain recombines TRBV7-2 with TRBJ2-5; 8 bases are shared with TRBD1. The germline CDR1 and CDR2 sequences are SGHTA and FQGNSA. The V and J ends lost 5 bases and 4 bases, in that order; junction bases with no gene match: 9. The CDR3 contains 15 residues. The CDR3 loop is CASSHQTGGRETQYF. CDR3 DNA sequence: TGTGCCAGCAGCCACCAAACAGGGGGGCGAGAGACCCAGTACTTC.

The CDR3: CASSVGGAGGSYEQYF. CDR3 sequence (DNA): TGTGCCAGCAGTGTCGGAGGGGCGGGTGGCTCCTACGAGCAGTACTTC. The rearrangement joins TRBV6-1 to TRBJ2-7; D is possibly TRBD2 (6 bases). V lost 4 bases, J lost 0 bases, and 16 bases lay in between. This CDR3 comprises 16 residues. CDR1 MNHNS and CDR2 SASEGT come from the germline V gene.

V is TRBV30 and J is TRBJ1-3, with D perhaps TRBD1 (5 bases). This CDR3 has 15 residues. Germline CDR1 and CDR2: GTSNPN and SVGIG (reference sequence). The V gene lost 5 bases and the J gene lost 1 base, with 15 bases spanning the gap. In nucleotides, the CDR3 is TGTGCCTGGGGGGCTAGGGCGGTTTCTGGAAACACCATATATTTT. It is translated as CAWGARAVSGNTIYF.

The J gene is TRBJ2-3, the V gene TRBV28, with D perhaps TRBD1 or TRBD2 (5 bases each). V lost 6 bases to trimming and J lost 2 bases, with 12 bases between them. Germline V gene lookup returns CDR1 MDHEN and CDR2 SYDVKM. The CDR3 runs 14 residues. CDR3 sequence: CASRTGTNTDTQYF. Here the CDR3 DNA reads TGTGCCAGCAGGACGGGGACCAACACAGATACGCAGTATTTT.

The chain combines TRBV27 with TRBJ2-7, with D perhaps matching TRBD2 (6 bases). The CDR3 consists of 14 residues. The germline V gene encodes CDR1 MNHEY and CDR2 SMNVEV (reference sequence). Trimming took 3 bases from V and 0 from J, leaving 9 bases between them. The CDR3 sequence: CASSLAGPSYEQYF. The CDR3 coding sequence is TGTGCCAGCAGTTTGGCGGGACCCTCCTACGAGCAGTACTTC.

V is TRBV7-9 and J is TRBJ1-1; D perhaps matches TRBD1 (5 bases). The CDR3 extends over 13 amino acids. V dropped 2 bases and J dropped 6 bases, with 10 bases sitting between them. From germline, CDR1 is SEHNR and CDR2 FQNEAQ (reference sequence). CDR3 bases: TGTGCCAGCAGCTTATTCCGGGACCCTGAAGCTTTCTTT. Encoded protein: CASSLFRDPEAFF. The full variable domain, completed using reference TRBV7-9 and TRBJ1-1, is DTGVSQNPRHKITKRGQNVTFRCDPISEHNRLYWYRQTLGQGPEFLTYFQNEAQLEKSRLLSDRFSAERPKGSFSTLEIQRTEQGDSAMYLCASSLFRDPEAFFGQGTRLTVV.

This clone has a single count. The rearrangement joins TRBV6-1 to TRBJ2-1; possibly TRBD1 or TRBD2 for D (5 bases each). V gave up 8 bases and J gave up 1 base, with 12 bases separating them. Per germline, CDR1 MNHNS and CDR2 SASEGT. The CDR3 is 14 residues long. The CDR3: CASGWGSSYNEQFF. The CDR3 DNA sequence: TGTGCCAGCGGGTGGGGGTCTTCCTACAATGAGCAGTTCTTC.

The gene calls are TRBV28 and TRBJ2-7; D perhaps matches TRBD1 (5 bases). The CDR3 consists of 14 residues. Germline CDR1 reads MDHEN; CDR2 reads SYDVKM. Trimming removed 6 bases from V and 0 bases from J, with 12 bases in between. Written as DNA, the CDR3 is TGTGCCAGCAGGACAGACTGGAGCTCCTACGAGCAGTACTTC. Amino acid sequence: CASRTDWSSYEQYF.

This clone was observed a handful of times. The chain couples TRBV30 to TRBJ1-2, with a weak D call TRBD1 (6 bases). The CDR3 contains 12 residues. V was cut by 5 bases and J by 8 bases, with 15 bases left in between. Germline V CDR1 and CDR2: GTSNPN, SVGIG (reference sequence). The CDR3 loop reads CAWSLDSVGYTF. The CDR3 DNA follows: TGTGCCTGGTCCCTGGACAGTGTGGGCTACACCTTC. The full variable domain, its missing parts supplied by reference TRBV30 and TRBJ1-2, is SQTIHQWPATLVQPVGSPLSLECTVEGTSNPNLYWYRQAAGRGLQLLFYSVGIGQISSEVPQNLSASRPQDRQFILSSKKLLLSDSGFYLCAWSLDSVGYTFGSGTRLTVV.

V and J are TRBV27 and TRBJ2-1; 9 nucleotides match TRBD2. The germline V gene encodes CDR1 MNHEY and CDR2 SMNVEV (reference sequence). V shed 4 bases and J 5 bases; nucleotides not matched to a gene: 9. This CDR3 is built from 16 residues. The CDR3 DNA follows: TGTGCCAGCAGTTCCCTCCTGACTAGCGGAAACAATGAGCAGTTCTTC. It codes for CASSSLLTSGNNEQFF.

J is TRBJ1-2 and V is TRBV28; D is ambiguous. Germline CDR1 is MDHEN and CDR2 is SYDVKM. The CDR3 length is 13 residues. Trimming took off 6 bases at V and 8 bases at J, with 16 bases between the two ends. The CDR3 loop reads CASRRFRLAGYTF. The CDR3 DNA reads as TGTGCCAGCAGAAGGTTCCGGCTGGCCGGCTACACCTTC.

This clone has more than one count but fewer than ten. The chain recombines TRBV27 with TRBJ1-1, with D unresolved. CDR3 length: 11 amino acids. With 8 bases removed from V and 4 bases from J, the gap between germline ends came to 8 bases. The germline V gene has CDR1 MNHEY and CDR2 SMNVEV (reference sequence). CDR3 sequence (DNA): TGTGCCAGCGGGGAGGGCACTGAAGCTTTCTTT. The encoded protein is CASGEGTEAFF.

The chain couples TRBV6-6 to TRBJ1-5; TRBD1 might be the D (5 bases). Germline values: CDR1 MNHNY, CDR2 SVGAGI (reference sequence). The CDR3 is 15 residues long. Between the trimmed V and J ends, which lost 2 bases and 3 bases, there was a span of 11 bases. CDR3 amino acids: CASSYLRGVNQPQHF. CDR3 DNA: TGTGCCAGCAGTTACCTTAGAGGGGTCAATCAGCCCCAGCATTTT.

A single count supports this clone. This chain connects TRBV18 to TRBJ2-7; maybe TRBD1 (5 bases). Trimming took 4 bases from V and 0 from J, leaving 13 bases between them. Germline loops: CDR1 KGHSH, CDR2 LQKENI. The CDR3 spans 15 residues. As DNA, the CDR3 is TGTGCCAGCTCACGAGTCAAACAGGCCTCCTACGAGCAGTACTTC. The encoded protein is CASSRVKQASYEQYF.

The chain joins TRBV5-6 to TRBJ1-2; 7 bases agree with TRBD1. CDR1 and CDR2 from the germline V gene are SGHDT and YYEEEE. The CDR3 is 13 amino acids. V shed 4 bases, J shed 5 bases, and the junction held 5 bases outside the gene matches. For the CDR3, the DNA is TGTGCCAGCAGCCGGGACAGCAGGTATGGCTACACCTTC. Residues: CASSRDSRYGYTF. Full variable domain (missing parts from reference TRBV5-6 and TRBJ1-2): DAGVTQSPTHLIKTRGQQVTLRCSPKSGHDTVSWYQQALGQGPQFIFQYYEEEERQRGNFPDRFSGHQFPNYSSELNVNALLLGDSALYLCASSRDSRYGYTFGSGTRLTVV.

The chain recombines TRBV29-1 with TRBJ2-2, with 10 positions matching TRBD1. Trimming at V came to 6 bases and at J to 5 bases, leaving 6 bases not matched to a gene. The CDR3 sequence is 14 residues long. CDR1 and CDR2 (germline): SQVTM, ANQGSEA. This CDR3 reads CSVDDRGRTGELFF. Written as DNA, the CDR3 is TGCAGCGTAGACGACAGGGGGCGTACCGGGGAGCTGTTTTTT.

In the case of this clone: The same CDR3 is also encoded by other DNA sequences in this sample. CDR3 DNA sequence: TGCAGTGCCACTGATACGCAGTATTTT. Protein product: CSATDTQYF. The V gene is TRBV20-1, the J gene TRBJ2-3, with D unclear. The CDR3 runs to 9 residues. Trimming took off 6 bases at V and 6 bases at J, with 4 bases between the two ends. Germline loops: CDR1 DFQATT, CDR2 SNEGSKA (reference sequence).

The J gene is TRBJ2-2, the V gene TRBV27; tentative D call: TRBD2 (5 bases). The germline gives CDR1 MNHEY, CDR2 SMNVEV (reference sequence). Trimming shortened V by 2 bases and J by 0 bases, and 7 bases separated the two germline ends. This CDR3 region has 15 residues. The CDR3 region has the DNA TGTGCCAGCAGTTTAGGGAGCGCGAACACCGGGGAGCTGTTTTTT. Translated, it gives CASSLGSANTGELFF.

J is TRBJ1-2 and V is TRBV19, with 7 bases lining up with TRBD1. Germline V gene data show CDR1 as LNHDA and CDR2 as SQIVND (reference sequence). CDR3 size: 13 residues. Unmatched junction bases numbered 3, after V lost 0 bases and J lost 8 bases. The CDR3 DNA reads as TGTGCCAGTAGTATAGATAGGGGGCTCGGCTACACCTTC. It specifies CASSIDRGLGYTF.

The chain combines TRBV19 with TRBJ2-3, with TRBD1 identical over 8 bases. With V trimmed by 7 bases and J by 5 bases, 11 bases remained unmatched. This CDR3 has 15 amino acids. Germline assignment: CDR1 LNHDA and CDR2 SQIVND (reference sequence). Written as DNA, the CDR3 is TGTGCCAGTATTTCCGGGACAGGTATATTAGATACGCAGTATTTT. This encodes CASISGTGILDTQYF.